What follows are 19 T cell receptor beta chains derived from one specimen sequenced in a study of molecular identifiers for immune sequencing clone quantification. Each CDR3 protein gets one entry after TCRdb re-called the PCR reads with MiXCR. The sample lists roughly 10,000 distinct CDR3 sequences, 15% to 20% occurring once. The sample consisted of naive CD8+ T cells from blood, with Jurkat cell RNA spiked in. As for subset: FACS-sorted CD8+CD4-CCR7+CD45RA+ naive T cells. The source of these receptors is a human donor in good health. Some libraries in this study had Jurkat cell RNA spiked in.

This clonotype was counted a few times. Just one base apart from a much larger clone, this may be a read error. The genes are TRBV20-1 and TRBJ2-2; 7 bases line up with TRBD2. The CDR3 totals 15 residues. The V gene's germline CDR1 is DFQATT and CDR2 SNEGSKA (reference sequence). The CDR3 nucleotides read TGCAGTGCTAGATCTAGCGGAAGTTTCACCGGGGGGCTGTTTTTT. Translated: CSARSSGSFTGGLFF.

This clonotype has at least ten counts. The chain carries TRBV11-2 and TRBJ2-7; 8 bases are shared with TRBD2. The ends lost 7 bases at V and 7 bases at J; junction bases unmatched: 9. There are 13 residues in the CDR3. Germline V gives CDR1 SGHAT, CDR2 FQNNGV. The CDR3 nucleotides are TGTGCCAGCAACCCCTCGGGAGGGATGGAGCAGTACTTC. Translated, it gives CASNPSGGMEQYF.

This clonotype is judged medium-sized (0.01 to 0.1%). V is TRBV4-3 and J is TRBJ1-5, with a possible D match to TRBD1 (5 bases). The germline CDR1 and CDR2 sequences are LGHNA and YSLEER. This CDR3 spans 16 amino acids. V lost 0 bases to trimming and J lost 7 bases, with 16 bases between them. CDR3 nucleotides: TGCGCCAGCAGCCAAGATCTGGGGCCTAGAAGCCAGCCCCAGCATTTT. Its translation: CASSQDLGPRSQPQHF.

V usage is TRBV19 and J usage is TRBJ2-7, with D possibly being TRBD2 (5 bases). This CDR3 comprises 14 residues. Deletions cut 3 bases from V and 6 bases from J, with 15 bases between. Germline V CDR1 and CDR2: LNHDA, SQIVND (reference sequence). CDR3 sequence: CASSIPEGPSEQYF. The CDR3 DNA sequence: TGTGCCAGTAGTATTCCCGAGGGCCCCAGCGAGCAGTACTTC.

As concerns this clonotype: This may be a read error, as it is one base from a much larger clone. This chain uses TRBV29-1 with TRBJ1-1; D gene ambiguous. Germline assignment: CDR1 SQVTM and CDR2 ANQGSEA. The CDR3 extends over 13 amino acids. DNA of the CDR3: TGCAGCGCGAATCCAGCAGTGAACACTGGAGCTTTCTTT. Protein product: CSANPAVNTGAFF.

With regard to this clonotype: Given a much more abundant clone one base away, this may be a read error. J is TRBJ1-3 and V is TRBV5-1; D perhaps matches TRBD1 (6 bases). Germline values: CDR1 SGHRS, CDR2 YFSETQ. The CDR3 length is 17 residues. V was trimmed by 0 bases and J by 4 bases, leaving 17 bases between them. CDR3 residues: CASSLADTGTMGNTIYF. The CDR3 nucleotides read TGCGCCAGCAGCTTGGCCGACACAGGGACCATGGGAAACACCATATATTTT.

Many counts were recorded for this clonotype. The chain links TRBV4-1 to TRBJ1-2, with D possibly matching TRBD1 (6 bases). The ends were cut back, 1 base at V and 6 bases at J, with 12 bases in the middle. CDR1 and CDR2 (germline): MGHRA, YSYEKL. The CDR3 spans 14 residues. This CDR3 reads CASSQVTGSHGYTF. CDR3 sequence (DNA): TGCGCCAGCAGCCAAGTTACAGGGTCTCATGGCTACACCTTC.

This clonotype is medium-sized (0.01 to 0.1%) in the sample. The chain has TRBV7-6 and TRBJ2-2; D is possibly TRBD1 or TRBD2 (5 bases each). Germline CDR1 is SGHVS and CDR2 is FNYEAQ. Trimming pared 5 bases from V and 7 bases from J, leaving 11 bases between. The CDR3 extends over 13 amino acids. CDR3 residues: CASSPGTVGELFF. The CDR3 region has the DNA TGTGCCAGCAGCCCAGGGACGGTCGGGGAGCTGTTTTTT.

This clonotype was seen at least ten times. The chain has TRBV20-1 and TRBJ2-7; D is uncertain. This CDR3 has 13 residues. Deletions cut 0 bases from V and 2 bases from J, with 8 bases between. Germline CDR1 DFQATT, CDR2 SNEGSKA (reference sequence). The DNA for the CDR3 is TGCAGTGCTAGAGATGCCACAACCTACGAGCAGTACTTC. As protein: CSARDATTYEQYF.

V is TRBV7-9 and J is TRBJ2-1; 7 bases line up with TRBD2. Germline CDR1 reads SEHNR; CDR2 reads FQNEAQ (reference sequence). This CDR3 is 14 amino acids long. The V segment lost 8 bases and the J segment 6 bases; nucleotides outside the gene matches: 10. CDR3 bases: TGTGCCAGCCTTGGGGGAGGGCGCTCCAATGAGCAGTTCTTC. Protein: CASLGGGRSNEQFF. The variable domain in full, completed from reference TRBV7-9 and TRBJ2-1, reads DTGVSQNPRHKITKRGQNVTFRCDPISEHNRLYWYRQTLGQGPEFLTYFQNEAQLEKSRLLSDRFSAERPKGSFSTLEIQRTEQGDSAMYLCASLGGGRSNEQFFGPGTRLTVL.

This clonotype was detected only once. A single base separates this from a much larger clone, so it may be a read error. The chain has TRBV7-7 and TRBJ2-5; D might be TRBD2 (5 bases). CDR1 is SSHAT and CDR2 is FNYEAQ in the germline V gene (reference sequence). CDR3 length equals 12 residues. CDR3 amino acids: CSSSRVKETQYF. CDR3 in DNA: TGTTCTAGCAGCCGGGTTAAAGAGACCCAGTACTTC.

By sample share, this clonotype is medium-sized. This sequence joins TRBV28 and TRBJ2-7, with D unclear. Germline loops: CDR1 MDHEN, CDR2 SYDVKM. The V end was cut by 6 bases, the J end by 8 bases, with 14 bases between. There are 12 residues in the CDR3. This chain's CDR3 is CASSLGNPKQYF. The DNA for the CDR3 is TGTGCCAGCAGCTTAGGGAACCCTAAGCAGTACTTC.

CDR3 sequence (DNA): TGTGCCACCAGTGACCCAATTGGACAGGGAACGGTATGGACTCAAAGCACAGATACGCAGTATTTT. Amino acids: CATSDPIGQGTVWTQSTDTQYF. The chain couples TRBV24-1 to TRBJ2-3; TRBD1 matches at 8 bases. Germline loops: CDR1 KGHDR, CDR2 SFDVKD. The CDR3 sequence is 22 residues long. The J segment lost 0 bases and the V segment lost 4 bases, leaving 23 bases of the junction unmatched.

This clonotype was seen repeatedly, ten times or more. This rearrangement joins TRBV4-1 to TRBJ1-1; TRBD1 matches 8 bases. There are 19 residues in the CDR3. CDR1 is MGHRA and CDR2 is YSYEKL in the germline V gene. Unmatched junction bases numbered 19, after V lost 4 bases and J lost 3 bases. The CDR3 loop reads CASSPGGGQGALLDTEAFF. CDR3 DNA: TGCGCCAGCAGCCCCGGGGGTGGGCAGGGGGCGCTTTTGGACACTGAAGCTTTCTTT.

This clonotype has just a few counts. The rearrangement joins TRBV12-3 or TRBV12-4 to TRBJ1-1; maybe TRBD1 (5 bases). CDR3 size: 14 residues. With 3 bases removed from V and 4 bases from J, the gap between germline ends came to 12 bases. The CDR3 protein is CASSFSGGSTEAFF. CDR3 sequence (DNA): TGTGCCAGCAGTTTTTCGGGGGGGAGCACTGAAGCTTTCTTT.

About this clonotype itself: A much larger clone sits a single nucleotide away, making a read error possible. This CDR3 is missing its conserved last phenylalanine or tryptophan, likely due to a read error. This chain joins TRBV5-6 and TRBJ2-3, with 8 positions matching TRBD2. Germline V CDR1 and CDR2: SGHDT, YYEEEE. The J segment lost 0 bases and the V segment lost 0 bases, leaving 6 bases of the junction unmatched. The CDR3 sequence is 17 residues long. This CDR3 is CASSLAGLAGSTDTQYS. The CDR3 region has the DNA TGTGCCAGCAGCTTGGCTGGGCTAGCGGGTAGCACAGATACGCAGTATTCT.

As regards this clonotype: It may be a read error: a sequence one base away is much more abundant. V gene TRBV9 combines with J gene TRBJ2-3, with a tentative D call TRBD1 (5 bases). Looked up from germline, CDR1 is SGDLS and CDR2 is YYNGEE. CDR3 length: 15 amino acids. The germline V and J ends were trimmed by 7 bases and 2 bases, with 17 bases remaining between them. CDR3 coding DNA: TGTGCCAGCGGCGCCGGACAAACGAACACAGATACGCAGTATTTT. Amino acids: CASGAGQTNTDTQYF. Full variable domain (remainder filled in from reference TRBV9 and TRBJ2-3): DSGVTQTPKHLITATGQRVTLRCSPRSGDLSVYWYQQSLDQGLQFLIQYYNGEERAKGNILERFSAQQFPDLHSELNLSSLELGDSALYFCASGAGQTNTDTQYFGPGTRLTVL.

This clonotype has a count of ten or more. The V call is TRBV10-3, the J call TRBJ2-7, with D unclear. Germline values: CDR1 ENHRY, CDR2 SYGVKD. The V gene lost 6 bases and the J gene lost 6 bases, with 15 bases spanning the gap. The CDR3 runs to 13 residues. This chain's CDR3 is CAIRDPGSIEQYF. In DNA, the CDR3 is TGTGCCATCAGGGACCCCGGGTCGATCGAGCAGTACTTC.

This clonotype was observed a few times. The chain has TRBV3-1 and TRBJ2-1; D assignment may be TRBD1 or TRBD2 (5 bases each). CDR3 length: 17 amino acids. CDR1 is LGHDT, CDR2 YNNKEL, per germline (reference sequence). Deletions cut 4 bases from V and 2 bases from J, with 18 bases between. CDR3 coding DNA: TGTGCCAGCAGCCCCACAGGAGCGGACCTTACCTACAATGAGCAGTTCTTC. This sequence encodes CASSPTGADLTYNEQFF.